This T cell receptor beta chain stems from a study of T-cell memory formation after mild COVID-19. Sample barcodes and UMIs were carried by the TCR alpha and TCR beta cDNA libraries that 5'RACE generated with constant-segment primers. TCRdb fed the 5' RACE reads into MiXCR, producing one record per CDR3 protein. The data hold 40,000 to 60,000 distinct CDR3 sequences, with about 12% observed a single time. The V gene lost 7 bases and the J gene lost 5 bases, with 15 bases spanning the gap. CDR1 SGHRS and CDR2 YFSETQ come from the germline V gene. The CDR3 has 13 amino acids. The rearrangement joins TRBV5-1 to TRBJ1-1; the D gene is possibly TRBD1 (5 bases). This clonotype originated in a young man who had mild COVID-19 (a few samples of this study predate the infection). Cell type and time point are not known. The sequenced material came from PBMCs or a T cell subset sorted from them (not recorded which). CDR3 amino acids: CASGRGNPTEAFF. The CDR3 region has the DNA TGCGCCAGCGGACGGGGGAATCCTACTGAAGCTTTCTTT.